The next 16 T cell receptor beta chains were all read from a single sample in a study of cytomegalovirus exposure and HLA in healthy donors. The protocol was immunoSEQ multiplex PCR, while the TCRdb copy is restricted to in-frame clones and leaves out a portion. Among 190,000 or so clones, around 84% were seen once, and the ten largest hold roughly 13%. Sequencing input: PBMCs. The receptors were gathered from a woman in her twenties or thirties in good health and CMV-seropositive.

The chain carries TRBV15 and TRBJ1-1; 8 nucleotides agree with TRBD1. CDR3 length: 14 residues. Germline lookup yields CDR1 LNHNV and CDR2 YYDKDF (reference sequence). Trimming cost V 5 bases and J 3 bases; bases outside gene matches: 5. The CDR3 region is CATSPDRAYTEAFF. In DNA form, the CDR3 reads TGTGCCACCAGCCCGGACAGGGCGTACACTGAAGCTTTCTTT.

The CDR3 region has the DNA TGTGCCACCCTAGGGGACAGCGATTACGAGCAGTACTTC. It translates to CATLGDSDYEQYF. V usage is TRBV28 and J usage is TRBJ2-7; 7 positions match TRBD1. V shed 10 bases and J 4 bases; nucleotides not matched to a gene: 10. CDR1 is MDHEN, CDR2 SYDVKM, per germline. CDR3 length: 13 residues. Full variable domain (rest looked up from reference TRBV28 and TRBJ2-7): DVKVTQSSRYLVKRTGEKVFLECVQDMDHENMFWYRQDPGLGLRLIYFSYDVKMKEKGDIPEGYSVSREKKERFSLILESASTNQTSMYLCATLGDSDYEQYFGPGTRLTVT.

Details on this clone: Sequence at one end of the junction differs from germline and may be a read error. CDR3 nucleotide sequence: TGTGCCAGCAGCGAAGAGGCAGGTTACAATGAGCAGTTCTTC. It specifies CASSEEAGYNEQFF. The chain has TRBV2 and TRBJ2-1; no firm D call. Germline lookup yields CDR1 SNHLY and CDR2 FYNNEI. This CDR3 contains 14 residues.

The chain has TRBV7-2 and TRBJ1-5; 8 nucleotides align to TRBD1. J gave up 6 bases and V 5 bases, and 6 bases lay outside the gene matches. Per the germline V gene, CDR1 is SGHTA and CDR2 is FQGNSA. This CDR3 is 14 amino acids long. The CDR3 DNA follows: TGTGCCAGCAGCCGAGACAGGGGATCTCAGCCCCAGCATTTT. Amino acid sequence: CASSRDRGSQPQHF.

The genes are TRBV5-6 and TRBJ2-7; D is undetermined. With 5 bases removed from V and 0 bases from J, the gap between germline ends came to 12 bases. This CDR3 is built from 14 residues. Germline V gives CDR1 SGHDT, CDR2 YYEEEE. DNA for the CDR3: TGTGCCAGCAGTAGTTTCCCGAGCTCCTACGAGCAGTACTTC. Amino acid sequence: CASSSFPSSYEQYF.

V and J are TRBV27 and TRBJ2-7; 8 positions match TRBD1. The V gene end was trimmed by 6 bases and the J gene end by 0 bases; junction bases not matched to a gene: 13. CDR1 is MNHEY, CDR2 SMNVEV, per germline (reference sequence). The CDR3 extends over 17 amino acids. The CDR3 protein is CASRIRGQAQSSYEQYF. For the CDR3, the DNA is TGTGCCAGCAGAATAAGGGGACAGGCCCAAAGCTCCTACGAGCAGTACTTC.

The chain combines TRBV4-2 with TRBJ2-2; TRBD2 aligns across 8 bases. The CDR3 loop spans 16 amino acids. Germline CDR1 and CDR2: LGHNA and YNFKEQ. V was pared by 4 bases and J by 2 bases, with 6 bases of the junction left unmatched. The CDR3 sequence is CASSLNSGINTGELFF. Written as DNA, the CDR3 is TGTGCCAGCAGCCTAAATAGCGGGATCAACACCGGGGAGCTGTTTTTT.

This chain connects TRBV2 to TRBJ2-2; a weak D match, TRBD1 (6 bases). This CDR3 spans 14 amino acids. Germline-derived CDR1 and CDR2 are SNHLY and FYNNEI. Trimming shortened V by 5 bases and J by 3 bases, and 10 bases separated the two germline ends. CDR3 in DNA: TGTGCCAGCAGTTCCGGACAGTACACCGGGGAGCTGTTTTTT. Protein product: CASSSGQYTGELFF.

The V gene is TRBV7-9, the J gene TRBJ2-2; TRBD2 matches 11 bases. V lost 5 bases to trimming and J lost 4 bases; unmatched junction nucleotides: 6. Per germline, CDR1 SEHNR and CDR2 FQNEAQ (reference sequence). This CDR3 contains 16 residues. DNA for the CDR3: TGTGCCAGCAGCGGATCCGGGACTAGCGGCACCGGGGAGCTGTTTTTT. Its protein is CASSGSGTSGTGELFF. Complete variable domain (other parts from reference TRBV7-9 and TRBJ2-2): DTGVSQNPRHKITKRGQNVTFRCDPISEHNRLYWYRQTLGQGPEFLTYFQNEAQLEKSRLLSDRFSAERPKGSFSTLEIQRTEQGDSAMYLCASSGSGTSGTGELFFGEGSRLTVL.

The rearrangement joins TRBV15 to TRBJ2-1, with D hard to call. The germline V gene has CDR1 LNHNV and CDR2 YYDKDF (reference sequence). CDR3 size: 10 residues. V shed 3 bases and J shed 10 bases, with 4 bases lying between them. The CDR3 sequence: CATSSLEQFF. CDR3 nucleotides: TGTGCCACCAGCAGTCTGGAGCAGTTCTTC.

The chain uses TRBV19 and TRBJ2-7, with 11 bases matching TRBD2. The CDR3 has 14 amino acids. V dropped 6 bases and J dropped 5; count of bases not matched to a gene: 6. CDR1 and CDR2 (germline): LNHDA, SQIVND (reference sequence). CDR3 in amino acids: CASRPLAGVDEQYF. The CDR3, as DNA: TGTGCCAGTAGGCCACTAGCGGGAGTGGACGAGCAGTACTTC.

The rearrangement joins TRBV6-5 to TRBJ2-7; D is unclear. Between the trimmed V and J ends, which lost 6 bases and 5 bases, there was a span of 14 bases. Germline assignment: CDR1 MNHEY and CDR2 SVGAGI. CDR3 length equals 13 residues. CDR3 nucleotide sequence: TGTGCCAGCAGGTCGCCGACAATCCACGAGCAGTACTTC. Protein sequence: CASRSPTIHEQYF.

This clone was picked up many times. The V gene is TRBV5-8, the J gene TRBJ1-1; perhaps TRBD1 as D (5 bases). The CDR3 loop spans 14 amino acids. Germline CDR1 SGHTS, CDR2 YDEGEE. The germline V and J ends were trimmed by 2 bases and 1 base, with 9 bases remaining between them. The CDR3 region is CASSFTGQNTEAFF. The CDR3 bases are TGTGCCAGCAGCTTTACTGGACAGAACACTGAAGCTTTCTTT.

The CDR3 coding sequence is TGTGCCAGCAGTCCCGGGTTAGTTGGAAACACCATATATTTT. Its protein is CASSPGLVGNTIYF. The chain recombines TRBV28 with TRBJ1-3; no clear D gene. Trimming removed 5 bases at V and 3 bases at J, with 11 bases between. CDR3 size: 14 residues. Germline CDR1 is MDHEN and CDR2 is SYDVKM.

This chain uses TRBV2 with TRBJ2-1; 10 bases match TRBD2. The CDR3 covers 14 residues. CDR1 SNHLY and CDR2 FYNNEI come from the germline V gene. With 5 bases clipped from V and 2 bases from J, the junction kept 0 bases outside the gene matches. The CDR3 nucleotides are TGTGCCAGCAGTCTAGCGGGAGCCTACAATGAGCAGTTCTTC. It codes for CASSLAGAYNEQFF.

This clone has only one observation. The gene calls are TRBV19 and TRBJ1-2, with TRBD1 matching 7 bases. With 3 bases clipped from V and 4 bases from J, the junction kept 5 bases outside the gene matches. In germline, CDR1 is LNHDA, CDR2 SQIVND (reference sequence). CDR3 length: 14 residues. The CDR3 is CASSMRGRIYGYTF. Here the CDR3 DNA reads TGTGCCAGTAGTATGAGGGGGCGAATCTATGGCTACACCTTC.